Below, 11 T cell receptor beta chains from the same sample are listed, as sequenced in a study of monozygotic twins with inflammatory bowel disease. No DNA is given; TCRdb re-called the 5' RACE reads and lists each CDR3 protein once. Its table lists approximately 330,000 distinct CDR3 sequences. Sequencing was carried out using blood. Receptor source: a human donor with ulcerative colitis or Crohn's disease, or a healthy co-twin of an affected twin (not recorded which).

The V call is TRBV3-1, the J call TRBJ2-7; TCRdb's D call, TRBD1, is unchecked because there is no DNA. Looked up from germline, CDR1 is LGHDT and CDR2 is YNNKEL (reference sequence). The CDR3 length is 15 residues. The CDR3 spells CASGPRGRESYEQYF.

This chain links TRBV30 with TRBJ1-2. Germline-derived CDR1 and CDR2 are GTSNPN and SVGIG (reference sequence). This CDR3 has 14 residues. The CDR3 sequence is CAWMLMGRDYGYTF. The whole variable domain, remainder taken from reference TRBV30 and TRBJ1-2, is SQTIHQWPATLVQPVGSPLSLECTVEGTSNPNLYWYRQAAGRGLQLLFYSVGIGQISSEVPQNLSASRPQDRQFILSSKKLLLSDSGFYLCAWMLMGRDYGYTFGSGTRLTVV.

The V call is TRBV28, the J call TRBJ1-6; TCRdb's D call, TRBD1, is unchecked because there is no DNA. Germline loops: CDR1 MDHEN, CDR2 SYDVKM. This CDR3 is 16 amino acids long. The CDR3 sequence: CASSTTRTGYNSPLHF.

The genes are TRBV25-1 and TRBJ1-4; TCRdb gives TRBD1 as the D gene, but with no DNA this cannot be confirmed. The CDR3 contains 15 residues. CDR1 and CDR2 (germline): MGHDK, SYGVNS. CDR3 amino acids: CASSDDRAGNEKLFF.

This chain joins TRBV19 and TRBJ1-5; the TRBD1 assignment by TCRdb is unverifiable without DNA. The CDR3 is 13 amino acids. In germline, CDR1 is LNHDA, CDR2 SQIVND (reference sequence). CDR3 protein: CASSIAGGEPQHF. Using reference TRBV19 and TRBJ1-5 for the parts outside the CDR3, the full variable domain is DGGITQSPKYLFRKEGQNVTLSCEQNLNHDAMYWYRQDPGQGLRLIYYSQIVNDFQKGDIAEGYSVSREKKESFPLTVTSAQKNPTAFYLCASSIAGGEPQHFGDGTRLSIL.

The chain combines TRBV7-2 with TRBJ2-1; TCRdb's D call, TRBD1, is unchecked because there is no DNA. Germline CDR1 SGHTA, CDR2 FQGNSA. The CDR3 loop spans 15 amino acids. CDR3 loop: CASSSRGNSYNEQFF.

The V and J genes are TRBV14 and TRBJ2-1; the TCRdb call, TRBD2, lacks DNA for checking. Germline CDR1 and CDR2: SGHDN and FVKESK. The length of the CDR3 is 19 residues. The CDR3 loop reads CASSQDGVSAGGRIWEQFF.

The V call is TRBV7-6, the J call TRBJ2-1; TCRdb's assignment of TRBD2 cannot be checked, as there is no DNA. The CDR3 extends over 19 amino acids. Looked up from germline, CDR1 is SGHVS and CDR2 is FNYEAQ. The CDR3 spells CASSPIASGGWSSYNEQFF.

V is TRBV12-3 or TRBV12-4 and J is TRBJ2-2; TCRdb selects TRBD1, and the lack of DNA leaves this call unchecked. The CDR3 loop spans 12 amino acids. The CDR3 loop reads CAFKRGDRELFF.

The CDR3: CASSSQGSFYEQYF. The chain combines TRBV5-6 with TRBJ2-7. Germline lookup yields CDR1 SGHDT and CDR2 YYEEEE. The CDR3 has 14 residues.

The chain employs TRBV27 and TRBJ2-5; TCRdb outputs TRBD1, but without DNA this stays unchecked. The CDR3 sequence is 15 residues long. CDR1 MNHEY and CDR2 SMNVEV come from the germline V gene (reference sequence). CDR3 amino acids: CASSFRRGGSETQYF.